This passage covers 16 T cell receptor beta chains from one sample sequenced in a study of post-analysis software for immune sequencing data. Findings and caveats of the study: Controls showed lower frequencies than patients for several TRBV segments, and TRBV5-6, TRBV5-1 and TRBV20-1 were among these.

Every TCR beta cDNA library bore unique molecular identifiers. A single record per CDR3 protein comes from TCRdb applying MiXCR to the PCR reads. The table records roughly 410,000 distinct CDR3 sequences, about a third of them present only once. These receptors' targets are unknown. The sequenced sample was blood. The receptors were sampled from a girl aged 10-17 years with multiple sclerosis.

The chain's CDR3 is CSVEGDRFYEQFF. The DNA for the CDR3 is TGCAGCGTTGAAGGCGACAGGTTCTATGAGCAGTTCTTC. The J gene is TRBJ2-1, the V gene TRBV29-1; TRBD1 might be the D (6 bases). With 1 base removed from V and 8 bases from J, the gap between germline ends came to 12 bases. CDR3 size: 13 residues. CDR1 is SQVTM, CDR2 ANQGSEA, per germline.

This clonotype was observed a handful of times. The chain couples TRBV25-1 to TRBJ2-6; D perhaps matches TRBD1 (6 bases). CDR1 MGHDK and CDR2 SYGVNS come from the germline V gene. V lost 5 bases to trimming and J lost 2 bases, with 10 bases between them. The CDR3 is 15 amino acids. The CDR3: CASSIQGTGANVLTF. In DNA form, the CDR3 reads TGTGCCAGCAGTATACAGGGAACTGGGGCCAACGTCCTGACTTTC.

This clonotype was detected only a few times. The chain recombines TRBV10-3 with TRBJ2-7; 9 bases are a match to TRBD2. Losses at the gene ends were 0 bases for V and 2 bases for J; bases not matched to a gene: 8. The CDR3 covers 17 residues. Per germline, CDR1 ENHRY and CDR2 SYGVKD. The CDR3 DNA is TGTGCCATCAGTGAGTCTGCGGGGGGGCCGTTCGCCTACGAGCAGTACTTC. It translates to CAISESAGGPFAYEQYF.

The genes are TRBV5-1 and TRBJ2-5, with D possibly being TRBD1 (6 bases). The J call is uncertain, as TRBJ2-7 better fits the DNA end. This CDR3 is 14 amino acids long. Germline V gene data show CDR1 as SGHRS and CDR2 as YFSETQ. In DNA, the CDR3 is TGCGCCAGCAGCTTGATGAGTCAGGGGAGCGAGCAGTACTTC. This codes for CASSLMSQGSEQYF.

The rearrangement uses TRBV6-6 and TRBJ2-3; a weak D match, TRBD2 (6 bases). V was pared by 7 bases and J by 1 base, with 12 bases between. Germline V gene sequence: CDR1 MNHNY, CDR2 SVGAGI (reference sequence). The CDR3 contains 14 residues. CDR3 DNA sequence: TGTGCCAGCACTAGGGACTTCGGCACAGATACGCAGTATTTT. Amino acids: CASTRDFGTDTQYF.

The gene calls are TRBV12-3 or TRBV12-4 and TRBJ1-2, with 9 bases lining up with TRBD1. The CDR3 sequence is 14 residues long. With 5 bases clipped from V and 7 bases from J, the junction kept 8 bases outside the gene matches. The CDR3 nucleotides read TGTGCCAGCAGTATCCAGGGACAGGGTCTTGGCTACACCTTC. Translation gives CASSIQGQGLGYTF.

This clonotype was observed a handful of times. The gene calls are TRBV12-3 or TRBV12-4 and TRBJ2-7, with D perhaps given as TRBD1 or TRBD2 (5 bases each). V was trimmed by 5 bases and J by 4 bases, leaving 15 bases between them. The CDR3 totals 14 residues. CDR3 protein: CASSPSRDLYEQYF. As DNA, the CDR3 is TGTGCCAGCAGTCCGTCCCGGGACCTTTACGAGCAGTACTTC.

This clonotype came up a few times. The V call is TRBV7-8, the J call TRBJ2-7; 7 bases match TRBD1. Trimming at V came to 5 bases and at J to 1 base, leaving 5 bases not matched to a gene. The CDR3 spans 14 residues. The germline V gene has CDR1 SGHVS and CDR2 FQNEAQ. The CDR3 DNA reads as TGTGCCAGCAGCCGGGACAGCGTTTCCTACGAGCAGTACTTC. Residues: CASSRDSVSYEQYF.

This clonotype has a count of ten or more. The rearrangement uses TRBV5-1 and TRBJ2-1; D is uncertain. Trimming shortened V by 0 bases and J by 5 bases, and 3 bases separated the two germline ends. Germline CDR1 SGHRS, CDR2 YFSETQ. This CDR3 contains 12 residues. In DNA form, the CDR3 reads TGCGCCAGCAGCTTGGGTGACAATGAGCAGTTCTTC. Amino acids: CASSLGDNEQFF.

The CDR3 region is CAISEGTSGAFF. The DNA for the CDR3 is TGTGCCATCAGTGAAGGGACATCTGGAGCTTTCTTT. The rearrangement links TRBV10-3 to TRBJ1-1, with a tentative D call TRBD1 (6 bases). The germline V gene encodes CDR1 ENHRY and CDR2 SYGVKD. V shed 3 bases and J shed 10 bases, with 12 bases lying between them. The CDR3 has 12 amino acids.

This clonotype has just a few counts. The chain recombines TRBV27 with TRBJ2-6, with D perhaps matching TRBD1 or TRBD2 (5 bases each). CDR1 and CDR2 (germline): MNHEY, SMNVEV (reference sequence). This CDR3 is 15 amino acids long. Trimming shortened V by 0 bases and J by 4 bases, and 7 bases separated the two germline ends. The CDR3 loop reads CASSLSGGGANVLTF. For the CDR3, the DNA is TGTGCCAGCAGTTTATCTGGGGGAGGGGCCAACGTCCTGACTTTC.

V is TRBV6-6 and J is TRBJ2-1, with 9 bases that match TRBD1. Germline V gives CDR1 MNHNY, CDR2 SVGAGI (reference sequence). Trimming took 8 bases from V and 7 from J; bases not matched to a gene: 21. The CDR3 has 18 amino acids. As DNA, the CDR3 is TGTGCCAGCTCTCCGGGACAGGGTTTCCGAGTTAGGCCTAATGAGCAGTTCTTC. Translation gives CASSPGQGFRVRPNEQFF.

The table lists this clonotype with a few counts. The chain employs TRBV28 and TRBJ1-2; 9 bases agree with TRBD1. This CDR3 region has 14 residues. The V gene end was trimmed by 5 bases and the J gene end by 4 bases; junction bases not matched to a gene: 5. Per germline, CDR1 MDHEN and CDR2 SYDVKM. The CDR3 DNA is TGTGCCAGCAGTACAGGGGGCCACCCCTATGGCTACACCTTC. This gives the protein CASSTGGHPYGYTF.

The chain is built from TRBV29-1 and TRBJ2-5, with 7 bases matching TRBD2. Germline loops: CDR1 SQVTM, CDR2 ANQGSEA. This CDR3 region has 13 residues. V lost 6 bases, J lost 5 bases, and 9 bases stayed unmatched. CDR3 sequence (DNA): TGCAGCGTAAAAGATGGGAGGGGCGAGACCCAGTACTTC. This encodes CSVKDGRGETQYF.

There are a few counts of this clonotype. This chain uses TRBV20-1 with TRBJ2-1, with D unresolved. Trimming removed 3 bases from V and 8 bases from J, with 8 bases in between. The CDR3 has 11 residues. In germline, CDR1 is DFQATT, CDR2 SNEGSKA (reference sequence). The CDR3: CSARSGHEQFF. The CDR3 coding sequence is TGCAGTGCTAGGTCGGGCCATGAGCAGTTCTTC.

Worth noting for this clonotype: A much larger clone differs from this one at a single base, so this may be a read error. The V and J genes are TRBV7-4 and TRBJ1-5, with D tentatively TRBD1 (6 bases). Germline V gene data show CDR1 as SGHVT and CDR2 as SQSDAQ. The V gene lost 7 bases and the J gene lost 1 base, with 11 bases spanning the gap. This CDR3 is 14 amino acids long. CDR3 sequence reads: CASTQGGSNQPQHF. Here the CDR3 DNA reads TGTGCCAGCACCCAAGGGGGGAGCAATCAGCCCCAGCATTTT.